The TCR beta chain described here comes from a study of CD8 T cells in ankylosing spondylitis. Findings and limits, study-wide: Clones tied to disease were said to be significantly enriched in matched ankylosing spondylitis synovial fluid. The study identified a TCR beta motif of several highly homologous variants that appeared characteristic of ankylosing spondylitis blood.

About this clonotype: The antigen remains unidentified.

Via MiXCR, TCRdb re-called the 5' RACE reads, giving one row per CDR3 protein. The sample carries around 130,000 distinct CDR3 sequences, over 15% recorded once. Material for sequencing was blood, either unsorted or a sorted T cell fraction (not recorded which). This sequence was found in a male donor with ankylosing spondylitis.

The DNA of the CDR3 is TGTGCCACCAGTGATTTACGGAGAGGGAACAATGAGCAGTTCTTC. This gives the protein CATSDLRRGNNEQFF. This chain links TRBV24-1 with TRBJ2-1; maybe TRBD2 (5 bases). Trimming shortened V by 1 base and J by 5 bases, and 11 bases separated the two germline ends. The V gene's germline CDR1 is KGHDR and CDR2 SFDVKD. This CDR3 spans 15 amino acids.